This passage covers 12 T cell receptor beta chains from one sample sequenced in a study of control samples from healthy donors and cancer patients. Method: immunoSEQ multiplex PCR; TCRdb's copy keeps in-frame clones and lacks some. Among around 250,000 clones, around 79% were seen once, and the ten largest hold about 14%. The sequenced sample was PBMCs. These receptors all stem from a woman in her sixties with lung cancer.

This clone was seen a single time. CDR3 amino acids: CASSLGGYNEQFF. The CDR3 coding sequence is TGTGCCAGCAGCTTAGGAGGATACAATGAGCAGTTCTTC. The rearrangement links TRBV11-2 to TRBJ2-1; D gene ambiguous. CDR3 length: 13 amino acids. V was cut by 1 base and J by 4 bases, with 5 bases left in between. Germline CDR1 reads SGHAT; CDR2 reads FQNNGV.

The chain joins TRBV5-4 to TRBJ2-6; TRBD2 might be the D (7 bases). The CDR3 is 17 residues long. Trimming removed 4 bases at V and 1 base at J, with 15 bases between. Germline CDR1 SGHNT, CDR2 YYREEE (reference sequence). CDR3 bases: TGTGCCAGCAGCCCCCCGAAGGGGGGGTCTGGGGCCAACGTCCTGACTTTC. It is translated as CASSPPKGGSGANVLTF.

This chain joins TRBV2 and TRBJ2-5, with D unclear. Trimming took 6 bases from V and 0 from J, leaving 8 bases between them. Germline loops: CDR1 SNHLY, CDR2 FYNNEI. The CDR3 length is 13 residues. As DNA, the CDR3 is TGTGCCAGCAGAGGACCGTACCAAGAGACCCAGTACTTC. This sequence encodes CASRGPYQETQYF.

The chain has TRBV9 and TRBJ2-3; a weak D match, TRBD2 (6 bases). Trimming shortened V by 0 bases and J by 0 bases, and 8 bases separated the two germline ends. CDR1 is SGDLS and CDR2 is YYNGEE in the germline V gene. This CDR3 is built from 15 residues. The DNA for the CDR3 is TGTGCCAGCAGCGTAGAGGGACTTAGCACAGATACGCAGTATTTT. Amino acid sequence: CASSVEGLSTDTQYF.

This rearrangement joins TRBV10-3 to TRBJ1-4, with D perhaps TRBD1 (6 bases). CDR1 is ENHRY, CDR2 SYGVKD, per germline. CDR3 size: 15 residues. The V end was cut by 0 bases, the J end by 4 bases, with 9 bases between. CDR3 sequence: CAISESDSINEKLFF. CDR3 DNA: TGTGCCATCAGTGAGTCGGACAGTATTAATGAAAAACTGTTTTTT.

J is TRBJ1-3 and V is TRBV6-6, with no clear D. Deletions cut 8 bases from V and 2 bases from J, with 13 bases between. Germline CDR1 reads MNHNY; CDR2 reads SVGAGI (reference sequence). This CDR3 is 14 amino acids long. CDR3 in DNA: TGTGCCAGCTCAGTTAGGTCCCCTGGAAACACCATATATTTT. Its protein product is CASSVRSPGNTIYF.

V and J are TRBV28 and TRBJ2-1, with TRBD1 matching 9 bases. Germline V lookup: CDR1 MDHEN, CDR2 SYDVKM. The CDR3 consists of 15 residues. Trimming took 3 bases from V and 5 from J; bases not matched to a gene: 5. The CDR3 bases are TGTGCCAGCAGTTTCTACGGGACAGGGAACAATGAGCAGTTCTTC. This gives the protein CASSFYGTGNNEQFF.

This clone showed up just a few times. The CDR3 loop reads CASSPGLARGDTQYF. DNA of the CDR3: TGTGCCAGCTCACCGGGACTAGCAAGAGGGGATACGCAGTATTTT. This chain uses TRBV18 with TRBJ2-3, with TRBD2 identical over 9 bases. Germline V gene sequence: CDR1 KGHSH, CDR2 LQKENI. With 3 bases clipped from V and 6 bases from J, the junction kept 7 bases outside the gene matches. The CDR3 totals 15 residues.

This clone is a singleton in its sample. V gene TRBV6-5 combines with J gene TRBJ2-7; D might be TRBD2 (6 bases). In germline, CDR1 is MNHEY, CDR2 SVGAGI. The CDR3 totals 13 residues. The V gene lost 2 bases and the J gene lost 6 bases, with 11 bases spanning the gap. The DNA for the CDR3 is TGTGCCAGCAGTTACCCGGGAGTCGGCGAGCAGTACTTC. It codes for CASSYPGVGEQYF.

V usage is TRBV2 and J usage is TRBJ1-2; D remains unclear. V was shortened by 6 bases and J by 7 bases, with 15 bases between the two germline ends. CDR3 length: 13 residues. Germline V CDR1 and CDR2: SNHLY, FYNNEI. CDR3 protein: CASRGTPVGGYTF. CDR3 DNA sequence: TGTGCCAGCAGAGGTACTCCGGTCGGTGGCTACACCTTC. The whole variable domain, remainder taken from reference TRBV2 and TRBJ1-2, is EPEVTQTPSHQVTQMGQEVILRCVPISNHLYFYWYRQILGQKVEFLVSFYNNEISEKSEIFDDQFSVERPDGSNFTLKIRSTKLEDSAMYFCASRGTPVGGYTFGSGTRLTVV.

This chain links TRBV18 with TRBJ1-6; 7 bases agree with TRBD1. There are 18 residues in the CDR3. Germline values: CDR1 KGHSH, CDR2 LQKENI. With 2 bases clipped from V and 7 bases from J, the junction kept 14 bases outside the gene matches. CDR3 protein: CASSPNRQGGGVNSPLHF. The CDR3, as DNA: TGTGCCAGCTCACCAAACAGACAGGGAGGAGGGGTAAATTCACCCCTCCACTTT.

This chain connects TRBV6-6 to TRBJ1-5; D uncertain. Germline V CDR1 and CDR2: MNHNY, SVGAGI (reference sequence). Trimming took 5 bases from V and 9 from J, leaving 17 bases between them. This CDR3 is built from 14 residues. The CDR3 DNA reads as TGTGCCAGCAGTACCGGGCCCCAGGTCGGGCCCCAGCATTTT. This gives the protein CASSTGPQVGPQHF.